These 8 T cell receptor beta chains were sequenced from one sample in a study of blood T cells in healthy people across ages. Primed by a sample-barcoded 5' primer and a J-beta primer mix, a second PCR proceeded for 7 to 11 cycles. TCRdb re-derived calls from the 5' RACE reads in MiXCR, one entry per CDR3 protein. Of 1.5 million to 2 million distinct CDR3 sequences in the sample, over 25% were seen once. Specimen: blood. These receptors all come from a woman aged 25 to 39 in good health.

This clonotype came up a few times. The V and J genes are TRBV29-1 and TRBJ2-3; D not certain. The CDR3 is 14 amino acids. The germline V and J ends were trimmed by 5 bases and 0 bases, with 12 bases remaining between them. Germline V CDR1 and CDR2: SQVTM, ANQGSEA. CDR3 residues: CSVRQRLSTDTQYF. The CDR3 DNA reads TGCAGCGTTCGGCAGCGCTTGAGCACAGATACGCAGTATTTT.

This clonotype was recorded at least ten times. The chain links TRBV10-1 to TRBJ2-7; unclear D gene. Germline V lookup: CDR1 WNHNN, CDR2 SYGVQD (reference sequence). V lost 7 bases and J lost 3, with 13 bases in between. The CDR3 length is 13 residues. The CDR3 nucleotides are TGCGCCAGCACCCCGGACGTAGGCTACGAGCAGTACTTC. Translation: CASTPDVGYEQYF.

The genes are TRBV20-1 and TRBJ2-1; D is possibly TRBD1 or TRBD2 (5 bases each). The V gene's germline CDR1 is DFQATT and CDR2 SNEGSKA (reference sequence). V lost 5 bases, J lost 10 bases, and 15 bases lay in between. The CDR3 runs to 12 residues. The CDR3 region is CSAGGSEGEQFF. In DNA form, the CDR3 reads TGCAGTGCTGGGGGATCCGAAGGGGAGCAGTTCTTC.

This chain links TRBV3-1 with TRBJ2-1; perhaps TRBD2 as D (6 bases). Germline lookup yields CDR1 LGHDT and CDR2 YNNKEL (reference sequence). This CDR3 comprises 14 residues. The V end lost 2 bases, the J end lost 2 bases, and 7 bases lay between the germline ends. CDR3 region: CASSQRRAYNEQFF. CDR3 DNA: TGTGCCAGCAGCCAACGGAGGGCCTACAATGAGCAGTTCTTC.

This clonotype was seen a few times. This CDR3 reads CSARDLRKGTEAFF. As DNA, the CDR3 is TGCAGTGCTAGAGATCTGAGGAAGGGGACTGAAGCTTTCTTT. This rearrangement joins TRBV20-1 to TRBJ1-1; a weak D match, TRBD1 (5 bases). CDR1 and CDR2 from the germline V gene are DFQATT and SNEGSKA (reference sequence). Trimming pared 0 bases from V and 5 bases from J, leaving 13 bases between. The CDR3 length is 14 residues.

A few counts support this clonotype. The chain joins TRBV5-1 to TRBJ2-7, with D possibly being TRBD1 or TRBD2 (5 bases each). Germline values: CDR1 SGHRS, CDR2 YFSETQ. The CDR3 has 15 residues. Trimming shortened V by 4 bases and J by 1 base, and 15 bases separated the two germline ends. For the CDR3, the DNA is TGCGCCAGCAGCCGGGACGCCATCCAGTCCTACGAGCAGTACTTC. Protein: CASSRDAIQSYEQYF.

This clonotype was seen many times. CDR3 sequence reads: CASSLGSGSNQPQHF. The CDR3 DNA sequence: TGTGCCAGCAGCTTAGGGTCAGGTAGCAATCAGCCCCAGCATTTT. The V call is TRBV7-2, the J call TRBJ1-5; D is undetermined. Deletions cut 1 base from V and 0 bases from J, with 7 bases between. Germline V CDR1 and CDR2: SGHTA, FQGNSA. This CDR3 contains 15 residues.

This clonotype was picked up many times. This chain connects TRBV7-3 to TRBJ2-3; TRBD1 aligns across 8 bases. The CDR3 consists of 15 residues. Germline V lookup: CDR1 SGHTA, CDR2 FQGTGA. The V segment lost 2 bases and the J segment 3 bases; nucleotides outside the gene matches: 4. CDR3 protein: CASSLQGAVTDTQYF. Here the CDR3 DNA reads TGTGCCAGCAGCTTACAGGGGGCTGTTACAGATACGCAGTATTTT.